This TCR beta chain was recorded in a study of cytomegalovirus exposure and HLA in healthy donors. General study results and limits: With DRB1 most and HLA-C fewest, TCR association rates differed between HLA loci in a later analysis.

On this clone: Its specificity is not known.

V lost 2 bases and J lost 3; bases outside the gene matches: 9. The CDR3 runs to 15 residues. CDR1 GTSNPN and CDR2 SVGIG come from the germline V gene (reference sequence). PCR was performed using 60 Vbeta and 13 Jbeta primers. Original handling: There were around 77 million unique TCR beta chains by a later count, and 10 million to 12 million of them were shared. Clones were sequenced by immunoSEQ multiplex PCR, and TCRdb holds only the in-frame ones, with some missing. V, J and clone size were drawn from that table, and D and trimming were deduced from the DNA. There are approximately 150,000 clones in the sample; around 85% occur only once, and 1% to 1.5% lies in the top ten.

This receptor was identified in a man aged 50-59 years in good health and CMV-seropositive. The chain combines TRBV30 with TRBJ1-2; 7 nucleotides agree with TRBD1. The sequenced material came from PBMCs. In nucleotides, the CDR3 is TGTGCCTGGAGTTCCTCCGGGACAGCCCACTATGGCTACACCTTC. Translating gives CAWSSSGTAHYGYTF.